The present T cell receptor beta chain was sequenced within a study of T cell responses to AZD1222 COVID-19 vaccine (dated by TCRdb to 2020 to 2023). Some background on the complete study: AZD1222 recipients whose second dose came at about 4 weeks and those whose second dose came at about 12 weeks were combined into one group, since spike-specific TCR depth and breadth did not differ between the two schedules. TCR sequencing covered roughly 230 trial participants: nearly 210 given two doses of AZD1222 and approximately 26 given two doses of MenACWY control vaccine. Trial participants were enrolled by age into subgroups of 18-55, 56-69 and 70-plus years, and roughly 160, 29 and 62 TCR-sequenced participants, respectively, were included in these subgroups. General findings and caveats noted by the study authors: Participants were mostly white British and included more females than males, and it was suggested by the authors that clonal diversity may have been underestimated. After two AZD1222 doses, both the breadth and the depth of spike-specific TCRs were significantly higher than at day 0 and than in MenACWY recipients. Conclusions about previously exposed vaccinees are limited because only six or seven AZD1222 recipients were SARS-CoV-2 seropositive at baseline. In the small 56-69-year group, the increase in depth fell short of significance, most likely because of low power. Because no samples from the day 14 peak response were available, repertoires could be characterized only after the peak T cell response. Epitopes outside the regions mutated in the B.1.351 and B.1.1.7 variants were reportedly recognized by nearly half of the unique spike-specific TCRs. The vaccine-associated CD4 TCRs covered the entire spike protein, and the dominant responses fell in regions 160-218 and 743-854.

This clone appeared once. The clone's antigen remains unknown. No base qualities exist here, and no much larger clone lies one base off it. In the paper's terms, the time point label means: baseline before first vaccination. Vaccinee samples came from UK trials COV001 and COV002, including a single-blind randomized controlled phase 2/3 trial of AZD1222 (ChAdOx1 nCoV-19) in healthy adults. Trial participant PBMC samples were collected at day 0 and day 28 after the second dose for TCRbeta chain sequencing. The CDR3 regions of human TCRbeta chains were subjected to immunosequencing. In the original analysis: Repertoire TCRs were checked for matches against a reference library of SARS-CoV-2-specific TCRs that had been generated using the MIRA antigen-specificity platform. Breadth was defined as the fraction of unique TCRs that were SARS-CoV-2-associated. Depth was defined as the fraction of total T cells that were SARS-CoV-2-associated. Each spike-specific TCR was assigned to its reactive spike region and to a CD4 or CD8 class using the MIRA data. Log10-transformed breadth and depth values were compared by one-way ANOVA with Sidak's multiple comparisons tests. The table was pulled from immuneACCESS by TCRdb, which kept in-frame rearrangements only. Such tables lose some clones; where checked, under half of the loss comes from unresolved V genes, and the rest has no known cause. The V and J calls and clone size come from that table; D and trimming were worked out from the DNA. In this sample the table shows around 160,000 clones, around 93% of which occur a single time. The ten biggest clones cover around 1.9% of the sample.

The CDR3 contains 13 residues, cysteine and phenylalanine counted. CDR3 DNA is the only sequence kept; it has 39 bases, read in frame from the first base. V is shortened by 5 bases, J by 0 bases, and the region joining them spans 7 bases. As encoded in the germline V gene (reference sequence), CDR1 is MNHEY while CDR2 is SMNVEV. Here the sequenced sample was peripheral blood, taken on day 0 of AZD1222 vaccination. This receptor was identified in an adult in good health. The rearranged segments are TRBV27 and TRBJ1-1, with no confidently assigned D gene. At the DNA level, the sequence is TGTGCCAGCAGTAGTAACGTGAACACTGAAGCTTTCTTT. This gives the protein CASSSNVNTEAFF.